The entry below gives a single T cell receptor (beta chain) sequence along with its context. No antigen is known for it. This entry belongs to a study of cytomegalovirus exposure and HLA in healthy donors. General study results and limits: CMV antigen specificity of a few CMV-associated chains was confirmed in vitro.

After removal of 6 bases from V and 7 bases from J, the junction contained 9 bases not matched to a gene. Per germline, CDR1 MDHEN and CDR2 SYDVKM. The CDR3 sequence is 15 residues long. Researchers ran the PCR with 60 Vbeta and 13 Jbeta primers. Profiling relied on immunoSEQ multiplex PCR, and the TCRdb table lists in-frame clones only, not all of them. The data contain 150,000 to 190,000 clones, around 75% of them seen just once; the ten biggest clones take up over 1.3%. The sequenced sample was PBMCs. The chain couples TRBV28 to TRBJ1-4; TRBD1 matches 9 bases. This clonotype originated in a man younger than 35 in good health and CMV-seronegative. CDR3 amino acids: CASSSQQGAGEKLFF. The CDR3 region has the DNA TGTGCCAGCAGCTCTCAACAGGGGGCAGGTGAAAAACTGTTTTTT.